A selection of T cell receptor beta chains follows, all from one sample in a study of sequential checkpoint blockade in melanoma. Libraries were prepared by immunoSEQ multiplex PCR; TCRdb keeps only in-frame clonotypes and omits some of them. The sample gives approximately 29,000 clones, approximately 86% of which show up once; roughly a sixth is in the top ten. The material was CD8+ T cells sorted from blood (inferred from file names), obtained from a patient given nivolumab and ipilimumab in sequence. These receptors came from a human donor with melanoma. Each CDR3 is given with its conserved first and last residue. The listing skips clone size in some rows; elsewhere it reads once, few, many or a size class.

clone_size | j_call | v_call | cdr3_aa
- | TRBJ2-7 | TRBV4-2 | CASSHGTSGGYEQYF
- | TRBJ1-2 | TRBV11-3 | CASSLTGGCDGYTF
- | TRBJ2-7 | TRBV7-9 | CASSTGNRYEQYF
- | TRBJ1-1 | TRBV28 | CASSLRQGLPQNTEAFF
- | TRBJ2-4 | TRBV5-6 | CASSRGDIQYF
- | TRBJ2-2 | TRBV9 | CASSDQIAATNTGELFF
few | TRBJ1-4 | TRBV21-1 | CASSPPSDWNEKLFF
- | TRBJ1-2 | TRBV5-1 | CASSLSGTGVYGYTF
once | TRBJ1-1 | TRBV30 | CAWNLGQNTEAFF
- | TRBJ2-3 | TRBV18 | CASSPPPQGTDTQYF
- | TRBJ2-1 | TRBV7-9 | CASTLLAGGPYEQFF
- | TRBJ1-5 | TRBV4-1 | CASSQYDSFQPQHF
- | TRBJ2-3 | TRBV7-9 | CASMGAGASTDTQYF
- | TRBJ2-1 | TRBV19 | CASTPTSGGNEQFF
few | TRBJ2-7 | TRBV7-9 | CASRNSGFTYF
- | TRBJ1-2 | TRBV27 | CASSSGVNYGYTF
- | TRBJ1-2 | TRBV27 | CASSLTGSNYGYTF
- | TRBJ1-3 | TRBV11-2 | CASSSYSGSGNTIYF